One and the same sample provided the 13 T cell receptor beta chains below, sequenced in a study of CD4 T cells in relation to SARS-CoV-2 and coronaviruses. TCRdb keeps only in-frame clones here, not all; method: immunoSEQ multiplex PCR. The data show about 36,000 clones, about four fifths seen once. These receptors lack a known antigen. The sequenced sample consisted of naive CD4+ T cells from PBMCs, cultured in vitro. Subset reported: naive CD4+ T cells isolated by negative enrichment. These receptors were obtained from an adult with COVID-19.

The V call is TRBV12-3 or TRBV12-4, the J call TRBJ1-2, with D unresolved. Trimming left V 6 bases short and J 0 bases short, with 8 bases between. CDR3 length: 13 residues. For the CDR3, the DNA is TGTGCCAGCAGGGGAGAAGCTAACTATGGCTACACCTTC. Translated, it gives CASRGEANYGYTF.

This clone has a single count. This sequence joins TRBV4-1 and TRBJ2-3, with 8 bases that match TRBD2. The trim removed 3 bases at V and 3 bases at J, leaving 8 bases unmatched. The CDR3 extends over 16 amino acids. Germline V CDR1 and CDR2: MGHRA, YSYEKL. The CDR3 nucleotides read TGCGCCAGCAGCCATCCGCGGGGGGCCAATACAGATACGCAGTATTTT. Amino acid sequence: CASSHPRGANTDTQYF.

V usage is TRBV10-1 and J usage is TRBJ2-3; possible D gene TRBD1, 5 bases. V was trimmed by 0 bases and J by 2 bases, leaving 9 bases between them. The CDR3 runs to 15 residues. Germline CDR1 and CDR2: WNHNN and SYGVQD (reference sequence). The DNA for the CDR3 is TGCGCCAGCAGTGAGTCGGCGACAGCCACAGATACGCAGTATTTT. Its translation: CASSESATATDTQYF.

V is TRBV5-5 and J is TRBJ2-7; D not certain. Germline V gene lookup returns CDR1 SGHKS and CDR2 YYEKEE (reference sequence). V was pared by 0 bases and J by 0 bases, with 10 bases between. The CDR3 is 15 residues long. The CDR3 loop is CASSLVLTGSYEQYF. The CDR3, as DNA: TGTGCCAGCAGCTTGGTGCTTACTGGCTCCTACGAGCAGTACTTC.

J is TRBJ2-3 and V is TRBV4-1; TRBD1 matches at 7 bases. Trimming cost V 1 base and J 3 bases; bases outside gene matches: 4. Germline loops: CDR1 MGHRA, CDR2 YSYEKL. The CDR3 is made up of 15 amino acids. CDR3 loop: CASSQGQGWTDTQYF. CDR3 sequence (DNA): TGCGCCAGCAGCCAAGGACAGGGTTGGACAGATACGCAGTATTTT.

The V call is TRBV27, the J call TRBJ1-2; perhaps TRBD1 as D (5 bases). The CDR3 contains 14 residues. The V end was cut by 5 bases, the J end by 0 bases, with 10 bases between. CDR1 and CDR2 from the germline V gene are MNHEY and SMNVEV (reference sequence). The CDR3 DNA reads as TGTGCCAGCAGTAGACAGAATTCTAACTATGGCTACACCTTC. Amino acids: CASSRQNSNYGYTF.

This clone is a singleton in its sample. This chain connects TRBV5-1 to TRBJ1-1; weak D call: TRBD1 (5 bases). Germline CDR1 is SGHRS and CDR2 is YFSETQ. The CDR3 is 15 residues long. V was shortened by 1 base and J by 6 bases, with 16 bases between the two germline ends. The CDR3 coding sequence is TGCGCCAGCAGCTTGTTGGAGACAGCCTCGGCTGAAGCTTTCTTT. Protein product: CASSLLETASAEAFF.

The genes are TRBV11-3 and TRBJ2-3, with 12 bases aligning to TRBD2. Trimming at V came to 5 bases and at J to 0 bases, leaving 9 bases not matched to a gene. The germline gives CDR1 SGHNT, CDR2 YENEEA. The CDR3 is 18 residues long. The CDR3: CASSLRTSGTTSTDTQYF. As DNA, the CDR3 is TGTGCCAGCAGCCTCCGGACTAGCGGGACTACTAGCACAGATACGCAGTATTTT. The complete variable domain, with remaining parts taken from reference TRBV11-3 and TRBJ2-3, reads EAGVVQSPRYKIIEKKQPVAFWCNPISGHNTLYWYLQNLGQGPELLIRYENEEAVDDSQLPKDRFSAERLKGVDSTLKIQPAELGDSAVYLCASSLRTSGTTSTDTQYFGPGTRLTVL.

The chain carries TRBV12-3 or TRBV12-4 and TRBJ1-2, with D possibly TRBD1 on 5 matching bases. The CDR3 runs 13 residues. Trimming took 6 bases from V and 4 from J, leaving 12 bases between them. Written as DNA, the CDR3 is TGTGCCAGCAGCCCAACAGGCTCCTATGGCTACACCTTC. Its translation is CASSPTGSYGYTF.

V and J are TRBV10-3 and TRBJ2-5; 10 bases agree with TRBD2. Trimming cost V 2 bases and J 4 bases; bases outside gene matches: 10. From germline, CDR1 is ENHRY and CDR2 SYGVKD. The CDR3 is made up of 17 amino acids. For the CDR3, the DNA is TGTGCCATCAGTGAGATTCAGCGGGAGGGCCTGGGAGAGACCCAGTACTTC. It encodes CAISEIQREGLGETQYF.

This chain uses TRBV13 with TRBJ2-5; 9 nucleotides align to TRBD2. Germline V gene data show CDR1 as PRHDT and CDR2 as FYEKMQ (reference sequence). The V and J ends lost 4 bases and 1 base, in that order; junction bases with no gene match: 13. The CDR3 contains 18 residues. CDR3 sequence reads: CASSSYVSGRPVQETQYF. CDR3 nucleotides: TGTGCCAGCAGCTCCTACGTCAGCGGGAGGCCTGTCCAAGAGACCCAGTACTTC.

This chain uses TRBV15 with TRBJ1-1; 9 bases are shared with TRBD1. The germline V gene encodes CDR1 LNHNV and CDR2 YYDKDF (reference sequence). This CDR3 region has 18 residues. V was clipped by 0 bases and J by 5 bases; unmatched bases: 13. The DNA for the CDR3 is TGTGCCACCAGCAGAGATTCCGACAGGGGGAGCCGTAGGACTGAAGCTTTCTTT. Translation gives CATSRDSDRGSRRTEAFF.

The chain joins TRBV18 to TRBJ2-1; D gene unclear. The V end lost 3 bases, the J end lost 4 bases, and 13 bases lay between the germline ends. CDR1 KGHSH and CDR2 LQKENI come from the germline V gene. CDR3 length: 15 amino acids. The CDR3 reads CASSPTPSPYNEQFF. CDR3 nucleotide sequence: TGTGCCAGCTCACCGACCCCCTCTCCTTACAATGAGCAGTTCTTC. The complete variable domain, with remaining parts taken from reference TRBV18 and TRBJ2-1, reads NAGVMQNPRHLVRRRGQEARLRCSPMKGHSHVYWYRQLPEEGLKFMVYLQKENIIDESGMPKERFSAEFPKEGPSILRIQQVVRGDSAAYFCASSPTPSPYNEQFFGPGTRLTVL.